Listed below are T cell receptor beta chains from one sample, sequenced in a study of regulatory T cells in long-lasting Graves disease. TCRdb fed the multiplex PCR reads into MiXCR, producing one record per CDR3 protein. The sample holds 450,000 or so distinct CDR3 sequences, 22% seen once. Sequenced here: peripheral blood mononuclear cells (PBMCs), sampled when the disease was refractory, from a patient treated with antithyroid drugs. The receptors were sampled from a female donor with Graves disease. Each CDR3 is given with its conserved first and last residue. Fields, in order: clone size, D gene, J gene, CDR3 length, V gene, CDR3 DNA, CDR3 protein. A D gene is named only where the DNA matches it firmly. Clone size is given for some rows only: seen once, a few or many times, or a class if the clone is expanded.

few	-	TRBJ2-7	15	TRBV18	TGTGCCAGCTCACCTGAGCAGGGTAGTTCCGGCGAGCAGTACTTC	CASSPEQGSSGEQYF
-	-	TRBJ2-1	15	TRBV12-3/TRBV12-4	TGTGCCAGCAGGCCTTACGGGACCCCCTACAATGAGCAGTTCTTC	CASRPYGTPYNEQFF
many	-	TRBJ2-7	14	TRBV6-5	TGTGCCAGCAGTTCTAGGGGAGATCTCTACGAGCAGTACTTC	CASSSRGDLYEQYF
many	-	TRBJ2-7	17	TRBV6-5	TGTGCCAGCAGTTCCACCTCCGGGGCTACCCAGTCCTACGAGCAGTACTTC	CASSSTSGATQSYEQYF
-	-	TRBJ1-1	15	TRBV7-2	TGTGCCAGCAGCTTATACCGAGACCCAGGAACTGAAGCTTTCTTT	CASSLYRDPGTEAFF
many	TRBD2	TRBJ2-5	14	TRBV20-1	TGCAGTGCTCGGGGAGGGGCTAGCGAAGAGACCCAGTACTTC	CSARGGASEETQYF
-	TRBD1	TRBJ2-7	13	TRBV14	TGTGCCAGCAGCCGGACAGGGGTTGGGGAGCAGTACTTC	CASSRTGVGEQYF
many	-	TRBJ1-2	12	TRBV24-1	TGTGCCACCAGTGACGAGACTGATGGCTACACCTTC	CATSDETDGYTF
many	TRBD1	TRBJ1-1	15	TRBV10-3	TGTGCCATCAGGAAATCGGGACAGGGGAACACTGAAGCTTTCTTT	CAIRKSGQGNTEAFF
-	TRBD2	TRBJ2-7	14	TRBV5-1	TGCGCCAGCAGCGGGGGGGAGGGTCGATACGAGCAGTACTTC	CASSGGEGRYEQYF
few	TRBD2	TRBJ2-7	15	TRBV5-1	TGCGCCAGCAGCGAAGATAGCGGGAGGGTCTACGAGCAGTACTTC	CASSEDSGRVYEQYF
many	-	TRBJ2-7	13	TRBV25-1	TGTGCCAGCAGTGTCGGGACGGGCTACGAGCAGTACTTC	CASSVGTGYEQYF
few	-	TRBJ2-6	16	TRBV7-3	TGTGCCAGCAGCTTCCGGGACACCTCTGGGGCCAACGTCCTGACTTTC	CASSFRDTSGANVLTF
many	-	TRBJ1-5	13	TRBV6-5	TGTGCCAGCAGTTACGGGGAAGGTCAGCCCCAGCATTTT	CASSYGEGQPQHF
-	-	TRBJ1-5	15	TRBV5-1	TGCGCCAGCAGCTGGGGGGGAGTTGTTAATCAGCCCCAGCATTTT	CASSWGGVVNQPQHF
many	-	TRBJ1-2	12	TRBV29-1	TGCAGCGTGGAAACAGGTGTAGGTGGCTACACCTTC	CSVETGVGGYTF
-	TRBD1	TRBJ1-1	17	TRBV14	TGTGCCAGCAGCGCCCATGACAGGGGGCTACCGAACACTGAAGCTTTCTTT	CASSAHDRGLPNTEAFF
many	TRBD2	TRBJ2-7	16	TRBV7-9	TGTGCCAGCAGCGCCCTTCCGGCGGGAGGGCCGCACGAGCAGTACTTC	CASSALPAGGPHEQYF
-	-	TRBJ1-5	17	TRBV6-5	TGTGCCAGCAGTTACTCAAGTCGTCGGATTCGCAATCAGCCCCAGCATTTT	CASSYSSRRIRNQPQHF
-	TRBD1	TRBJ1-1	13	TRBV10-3	TGTGCCATCAAGGGACAGACCAACACTGAAGCTTTCTTT	CAIKGQTNTEAFF
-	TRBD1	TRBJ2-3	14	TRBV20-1	TGCAGTGCTGGCGGACAGGGGCGGACAGATACGCAGTATTTT	CSAGGQGRTDTQYF
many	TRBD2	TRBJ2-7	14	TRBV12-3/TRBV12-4	TGTGCCAGCACCATGGGACTAGTGGCGTACGAGCAGTACTTC	CASTMGLVAYEQYF
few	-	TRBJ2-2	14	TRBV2	TGTGCCAGCAGTGAACAGGGATACAGCGGGGAGCTGTTTTTT	CASSEQGYSGELFF
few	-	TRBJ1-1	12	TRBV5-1	TGCGCCAGCAGACGGGGGGAAAGTGAAGCTTTCTTT	CASRRGESEAFF
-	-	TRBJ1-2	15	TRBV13	TGTGCCAGCAGCTTAGGCACCAGAACTAACTATGGCTACACCTTC	CASSLGTRTNYGYTF
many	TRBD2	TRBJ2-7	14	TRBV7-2	TGTGCCAGCAGCAGGACTAGCGCCGCCTACGAGCAGTACTTC	CASSRTSAAYEQYF
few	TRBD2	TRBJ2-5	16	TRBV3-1	TGTGCCAGCAGCCCTCATAGCGGGGGGGAGAAGGAGACCCAGTACTTC	CASSPHSGGEKETQYF
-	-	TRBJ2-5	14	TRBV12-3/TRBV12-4	TGTGCCAGCAGGTCACAGGGTGGGAAAGAGACCCAGTACTTC	CASRSQGGKETQYF
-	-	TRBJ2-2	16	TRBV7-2	TGTGCCAGCACCCCTGGGTTGGGGAGCATGAGGGGGGAGCTGTTTTTT	CASTPGLGSMRGELFF
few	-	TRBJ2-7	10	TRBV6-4	TGTGCCAGCAGAGGAGCCGAGCAGTACTTC	CASRGAEQYF